This T cell receptor (beta chain) was retrieved from a study of blood T cell repertoires in COVID-19. Background on the study: From the United States, Italy and Spain came samples of acute and convalescent COVID-19.

How the authors handled the data: Quantification of nucleated cells was approximated via reference gene primer amplification. Sequenced by immunoSEQ multiplex PCR; TCRdb stores in-frame clones only, minus some. V and J calls plus clone size are reproduced from that table; the DNA served to infer D and trimming. The data contain roughly 180,000 clones, around 83% of them singletons. CDR3 size: 15 residues. CDR1 is SGHNT and CDR2 is YYREEE in the germline V gene (reference sequence). Trimming removed 3 bases from V and 6 bases from J; junction bases left unmatched: 5. This TCR came from a woman in her sixties or seventies with acute or convalescent COVID-19. The sample was peripheral blood. The chain employs TRBV5-4 and TRBJ2-3; 12 bases fit TRBD2. DNA of the CDR3: TGTGCCAGCAGCTCCTCCCTAGCGGGAGGGGATACGCAGTATTTT. Translating it yields CASSSSLAGGDTQYF.